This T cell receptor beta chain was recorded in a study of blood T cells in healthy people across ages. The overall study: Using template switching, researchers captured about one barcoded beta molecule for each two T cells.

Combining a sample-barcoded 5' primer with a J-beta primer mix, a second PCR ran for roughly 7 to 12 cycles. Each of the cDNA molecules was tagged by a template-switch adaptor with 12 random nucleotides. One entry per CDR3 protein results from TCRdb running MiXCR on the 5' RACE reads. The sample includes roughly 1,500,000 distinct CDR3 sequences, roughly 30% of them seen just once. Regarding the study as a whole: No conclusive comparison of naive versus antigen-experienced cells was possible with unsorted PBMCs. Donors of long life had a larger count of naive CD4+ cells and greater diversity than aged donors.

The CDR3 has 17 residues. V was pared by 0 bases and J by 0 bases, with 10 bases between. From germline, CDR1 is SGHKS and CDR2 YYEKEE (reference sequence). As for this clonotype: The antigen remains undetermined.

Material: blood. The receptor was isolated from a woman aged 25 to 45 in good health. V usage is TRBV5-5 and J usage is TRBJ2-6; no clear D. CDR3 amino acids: CASSLVVKSSGANVLTF. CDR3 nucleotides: TGTGCCAGCAGCTTGGTGGTCAAGAGCTCTGGGGCCAACGTCCTGACTTTC.